The 10 T cell receptor beta chains below were found in one sample sequenced in a study of CD8 T cells in Susac syndrome. The authors reverse transcribed about 0.5 to 1 ug RNA with random hexamers. MiXCR, run by TCRdb on the immunoSEQ multiplex PCR reads, gives a single entry per CDR3 protein. The data hold over 200,000 distinct CDR3 sequences, with more than 85% observed a single time. The specimen sequenced was CD4+ T cells from PBMCs. The receptors stem from a human donor with multiple sclerosis.

This clonotype is a singleton in its sample. This chain connects TRBV20-1 to TRBJ1-1; 8 positions agree with TRBD1. Trimming removed 5 bases from V and 7 bases from J; junction bases left unmatched: 6. Per germline, CDR1 DFQATT and CDR2 SNEGSKA (reference sequence). The CDR3 has 12 residues. DNA for the CDR3: TGCAGTGCTTACAGGGGGGGGAATGAAGCTTTCTTT. Residues: CSAYRGGNEAFF.

This chain connects TRBV5-1 to TRBJ2-3; 9 positions match TRBD2. This CDR3 has 16 amino acids. The germline V gene encodes CDR1 SGHRS and CDR2 YFSETQ. With 0 bases clipped from V and 2 bases from J, the junction kept 4 bases outside the gene matches. The CDR3 DNA reads TGCGCCAGCAGCTTGGGTTCTAGCGGGAACACAGATACGCAGTATTTT. Its translation: CASSLGSSGNTDTQYF.

The CDR3 here is CASSQGQHNQPQHF. CDR3 nucleotides: TGTGCCAGCAGCCAAGGACAGCACAATCAGCCCCAGCATTTT. This chain joins TRBV3-1 and TRBJ1-5, with a possible D match to TRBD1 (5 bases). The germline V and J ends were trimmed by 1 base and 3 bases, with 7 bases remaining between them. The CDR3 is made up of 14 amino acids. The germline V gene encodes CDR1 LGHDT and CDR2 YNNKEL (reference sequence).

The rearrangement joins TRBV30 to TRBJ1-2; 9 positions agree with TRBD1. The germline V gene has CDR1 GTSNPN and CDR2 SVGIG (reference sequence). The junction had 4 bases not matched to a gene; V was cut back by 4 bases and J by 4 bases. This CDR3 has 13 residues. The CDR3 loop reads CAWKQDRGYGYTF. Written as DNA, the CDR3 is TGTGCCTGGAAACAGGACAGGGGCTATGGCTACACCTTC.

This sequence joins TRBV3-1 and TRBJ2-7, with TRBD2 identical over 13 bases. The CDR3 extends over 16 amino acids. Unmatched junction bases numbered 1, after V lost 2 bases and J lost 0 bases. Germline CDR1 is LGHDT and CDR2 is YNNKEL (reference sequence). DNA of the CDR3: TGTGCCAGCAGCCAAAGGACTAGCGGGGGCTCCTACGAGCAGTACTTC. Its protein is CASSQRTSGGSYEQYF.

V gene TRBV12-3 or TRBV12-4 combines with J gene TRBJ2-7, with TRBD1 as a possible D gene (6 bases). V was pared by 6 bases and J by 3 bases, with 12 bases between. CDR3 length equals 13 residues. The CDR3 DNA sequence: TGTGCCAGCAGCCCAGGGGAGTACTACGAGCAGTACTTC. Translation gives CASSPGEYYEQYF.

The CDR3 is CSASPTYSSYNSPLHF. The CDR3 coding sequence is TGCAGTGCTAGCCCAACATACTCCTCCTATAATTCACCCCTCCACTTT. The chain joins TRBV20-1 to TRBJ1-6; no clear D. The CDR3 has 16 residues. Trimming removed 3 bases at V and 0 bases at J, with 12 bases between. Germline lookup yields CDR1 DFQATT and CDR2 SNEGSKA (reference sequence).

This clonotype showed up just once. J is TRBJ1-1 and V is TRBV27; 7 nucleotides agree with TRBD1. The junction had 6 bases not matched to a gene; V was cut back by 7 bases and J by 1 base. CDR1 is MNHEY and CDR2 is SMNVEV in the germline V gene (reference sequence). The CDR3 covers 14 residues. The chain's CDR3 is CASNRQGPNTEAFF. The CDR3 bases are TGTGCCAGCAATCGACAGGGCCCGAACACTGAAGCTTTCTTT.

This chain links TRBV14 with TRBJ2-3; D gene unclear. With 0 bases removed from V and 5 bases from J, the gap between germline ends came to 6 bases. The CDR3 extends over 13 amino acids. The germline V gene has CDR1 SGHDN and CDR2 FVKESK. The CDR3: CASSQELGDTQYF. DNA for the CDR3: TGTGCCAGCAGCCAAGAATTAGGAGATACGCAGTATTTT.

This clonotype occurred once. The gene calls are TRBV15 and TRBJ1-2; D is unresolved. Deletions cut 6 bases from V and 6 bases from J, with 29 bases between. The CDR3 length is 18 residues. Looked up from germline, CDR1 is LNHNV and CDR2 is YYDKDF (reference sequence). In DNA, the CDR3 is TGTGCCACCAGTGCTGGGAGGGAGGAATTGCGATTGAAGGATGGCTACACCTTC. Protein product: CATSAGREELRLKDGYTF.